This T cell receptor beta chain was identified in a study of cytomegalovirus exposure and HLA in healthy donors (dated 2017 in TCRdb). For context, the study as a whole: According to a later analysis, the 120 or so validation repertoires were produced on the same platform as the 666 repertoires of the first cohort. The study aimed to test whether cataloging public T cell receptors could reveal signatures of past pathogen exposure. Along with the approximately 650-subject first cohort, a separate validation cohort of 120 different subjects was used. High-throughput TCR immunosequencing, statistical association of individual TCRs with disease status, and machine learning were combined to predict cytomegalovirus infection status.

The CDR3 goes from the cysteine to the phenylalanine over 11 residues. CDR3 DNA only is kept here, 33 bases in frame from base 1. Trimming takes 4 bases off V and 12 bases off J; junction bases not matched to a gene: 4. The germline V gene provides CDR1 SGHRS and CDR2 YFSETQ. The donors belonged to the validation cohort of under 150 subjects, which was separate from the 666-subject first cohort. Library method: the immunoSEQ multiplex PCR assay. The paper's processing steps were these. To diagnose cytomegalovirus status from the catalog of TCR beta chain sequences, a statistical classification framework was built. TCRdb took over this immuneACCESS table, retaining in-frame rearrangements with V and J assigned. Such tables are incomplete; in checked studies, under half of the missing clones stem from an unresolved V gene, and the remainder is unexplained. That table furnishes V, J and clone size, whereas the DNA furnished D and trimming. The sample includes approximately 190,000 clones, with around 80% observed a single time. Together, the top ten hold under 15% of the sample.

Of note for this clone: The specificity of this receptor is unknown. No much larger clone exists at a distance of one base, and base qualities are not known.

General study outcomes and caveats: According to the authors, the approach could potentially be generalized to other disease states and immunological phenotypes. Of the cluster scores, around 95% were above 0 in a later analysis, which found that TCRs clustered in the first cohort also tended to co-occur in the 90 to 150 validation repertoires. A few of the identified cytomegalovirus-associated TCR beta chains were confirmed in vitro to be specific for cytomegalovirus antigens. A later analysis lacked HLA typing for the validation cohort, so it scored co-occurrence in that cohort across all 110 or so repertoires. Across donors, most TCR sequences were observed very rarely, whereas some public TCRs were present in many individuals. In the study, some 160 TCR beta chains were listed as associated with cytomegalovirus. Cytomegalovirus status was reported to be diagnosed by the classifier with high specificity and sensitivity in both the original and validation cohorts.

This receptor was taken from a woman aged 30 to 39 in good health and CMV-seropositive. Recombination connected TRBV5-1 to TRBJ2-1; a stretch of 7 junction bases matches TRBD1. Input material: PBMCs. The CDR3 amino acid sequence is: CASSHDRAQFF. The DNA is TGCGCCAGCAGCCATGACAGGGCGCAGTTCTTC. Extended through the reference TRBV5-1 and TRBJ2-1 proteins, this CDR3 yields the full variable domain: KAGVTQTPRYLIKTRGQQVTLSCSPISGHRSVSWYQQTPGQGLQFLFEYFSETQRNKGNFPGRFSGRQFSNSRSEMNVSTLELGDSALYLCASSHDRAQFFGPGTRLTVL.